This entry describes one TCR beta chain. Its specificity is not known. Genomic DNA acted as the template from which TCR beta VDJ combination and CDR3 sequence profiling were carried out. TCRdb re-called the reads with MiXCR, one entry per CDR3 protein. The repertoire holds some 170,000 distinct CDR3 sequences, with around 63% as singletons. CDR3 length equals 17 residues. In germline, CDR1 is MGHRA, CDR2 YSYEKL. The junction had 15 bases not matched to a gene; V was cut back by 4 bases and J by 4 bases. These data come from a study of CD8+CD57+ T cells in acquired aplastic anemia. Overall study results and limits: About 27 shared CD8+ CDR3s appeared highly expressed within patients' immunodominant clones.

The patients chosen for sequencing had shown expansion of CD8+CD57+ cells (detected by flow cytometry). The blood sampling took place in patients who had so far received no therapy. Material: sorted CD4+, CD8+, or CD8+CD57+ T cells (not recorded which) from PBMCs. The clonotype originates from a human donor with aplastic anemia. The genes are TRBV4-1 and TRBJ2-7; 8 positions agree with TRBD1. The CDR3 is CASSRSPLDRDSYEQYF. The CDR3 DNA reads TGCGCCAGCAGCCGATCTCCTCTGGACAGGGATTCTTACGAGCAGTACTTC.